The 23 T cell receptor beta chains below were found in one sample sequenced in a study of blood T cell repertoires in COVID-19. Data came from immunoSEQ multiplex PCR; TCRdb stores just in-frame clones and leaves some out. The sample shows more than 300,000 clones, 88% of them seen only once. The sample was PBMCs or T cells enriched from blood (not recorded which). The source is a young woman who had recovered from COVID-19.

CDR3 sequence: CAITRGQGNTEAFF. CDR3 nucleotides: TGTGCCATCACCCGGGGACAGGGGAACACTGAAGCTTTCTTT. The chain employs TRBV10-3 and TRBJ1-1, with 9 positions matching TRBD1. The ends lost 7 bases at V and 1 base at J; junction bases unmatched: 4. CDR3 length equals 14 residues. Looked up from germline, CDR1 is ENHRY and CDR2 is SYGVKD.

The V and J genes are TRBV5-4 and TRBJ1-2, with a weak D call TRBD1 (5 bases). The length of the CDR3 is 16 residues. Germline assignment: CDR1 SGHNT and CDR2 YYREEE (reference sequence). The germline V and J ends were trimmed by 2 bases and 2 bases, with 16 bases remaining between them. The CDR3 here is CASSFPWEGRNYGYTF. CDR3 nucleotides: TGTGCCAGCAGCTTCCCTTGGGAGGGGCGGAACTATGGCTACACCTTC.

The chain recombines TRBV5-4 with TRBJ2-1; 8 nucleotides agree with TRBD2. The CDR3 sequence is 16 residues long. Germline V gene sequence: CDR1 SGHNT, CDR2 YYREEE (reference sequence). The trim removed 4 bases at V and 8 bases at J, leaving 14 bases unmatched. As DNA, the CDR3 is TGTGCCAGCAGCCTTCGCACACCGGGGGGGTTCGATGAGCAGTTCTTC. Amino acid sequence: CASSLRTPGGFDEQFF.

This clone was found a few times. This rearrangement joins TRBV4-3 to TRBJ1-6; 10 bases fit TRBD1. CDR1 and CDR2 (germline): LGHNA, YSLEER. The CDR3 covers 16 residues. The junction had 6 bases not matched to a gene; V was cut back by 3 bases and J by 7 bases. The CDR3 nucleotides are TGCGCCAGCAGCCAGTCGGGGACAGGGGTAAATTCACCCCTCCACTTT. Amino acids: CASSQSGTGVNSPLHF.

The rearrangement links TRBV9 to TRBJ1-1; no reliable D call. The V gene lost 2 bases and the J gene lost 0 bases, with 11 bases spanning the gap. Germline CDR1 SGDLS, CDR2 YYNGEE. The CDR3 loop spans 15 amino acids. The CDR3 region is CASSVVPIMNTEAFF. The CDR3 nucleotides are TGTGCCAGCAGCGTCGTCCCTATCATGAACACTGAAGCTTTCTTT.

The genes are TRBV7-9 and TRBJ1-5; D gene ambiguous. Between the trimmed V and J ends, which lost 1 base and 3 bases, there was a span of 13 bases. Germline V gene data show CDR1 as SEHNR and CDR2 as FQNEAQ (reference sequence). The CDR3 is made up of 16 amino acids. The CDR3 DNA reads as TGTGCCAGCAGCTTAGAGGGAGGCCGGTTCAATCAGCCCCAGCATTTT. Amino acids: CASSLEGGRFNQPQHF.

The rearrangement joins TRBV11-2 to TRBJ1-3; D gene uncertain. V lost 3 bases and J 4 bases, leaving 13 bases between the germline ends. Germline CDR1 is SGHAT and CDR2 is FQNNGV. CDR3 length equals 15 residues. This CDR3 is CASSFTIGEGNTIYF. CDR3 in DNA: TGTGCCAGCAGCTTCACGATCGGAGAAGGAAACACCATATATTTT.

J is TRBJ1-2 and V is TRBV4-3; D not resolved. CDR3 length: 14 amino acids. The V end lost 1 base, the J end lost 6 bases, and 12 bases lay between the germline ends. Germline V lookup: CDR1 LGHNA, CDR2 YSLEER. CDR3 sequence (DNA): TGCGCCAGCAGCCAAGCGGTGAACGGAGATGGCTACACCTTC. This codes for CASSQAVNGDGYTF.

The V gene is TRBV2, the J gene TRBJ1-2; TRBD1 might be the D (6 bases). Germline-derived CDR1 and CDR2 are SNHLY and FYNNEI. V lost 4 bases and J 4 bases, leaving 7 bases between the germline ends. The CDR3 covers 12 residues. CDR3 nucleotide sequence: TGTGCCAGCAGTGGGACAGCCTATGGCTACACCTTC. Amino acids: CASSGTAYGYTF. Full variable domain (rest looked up from reference TRBV2 and TRBJ1-2): EPEVTQTPSHQVTQMGQEVILRCVPISNHLYFYWYRQILGQKVEFLVSFYNNEISEKSEIFDDQFSVERPDGSNFTLKIRSTKLEDSAMYFCASSGTAYGYTFGSGTRLTVV.

V is TRBV7-9 and J is TRBJ1-1; 7 bases match TRBD1. Germline CDR1 is SEHNR and CDR2 is FQNEAQ (reference sequence). The CDR3 totals 15 residues. The V gene end was trimmed by 5 bases and the J gene end by 5 bases; junction bases not matched to a gene: 11. DNA for the CDR3: TGTGCCAGCAGCGAACGACAGGGAGTTTGGACTGAAGCTTTCTTT. Translated: CASSERQGVWTEAFF.

The chain is built from TRBV4-3 and TRBJ1-2, with D perhaps matching TRBD1 (6 bases). The CDR3 is 14 residues long. The germline V gene encodes CDR1 LGHNA and CDR2 YSLEER. The V end lost 3 bases, the J end lost 4 bases, and 12 bases lay between the germline ends. The DNA for the CDR3 is TGCGCCAGCAGCCATGGGCAGGGGCCCTATGGCTACACCTTC. This codes for CASSHGQGPYGYTF.

The chain combines TRBV7-2 with TRBJ1-6, with D possibly TRBD1 on 5 matching bases. The CDR3 consists of 17 residues. CDR1 and CDR2 from the germline V gene are SGHTA and FQGNSA. V was cut by 0 bases and J by 1 base, with 10 bases left in between. CDR3 region: CASSLARGKSYNSPLHF. CDR3 sequence (DNA): TGTGCCAGCAGCTTAGCCCGGGGGAAATCCTATAATTCACCCCTCCACTTT.

J is TRBJ1-5 and V is TRBV4-1; tentatively, D is TRBD1 (6 bases). CDR1 MGHRA and CDR2 YSYEKL come from the germline V gene. This CDR3 contains 16 residues. V dropped 0 bases and J dropped 5 bases, with 14 bases sitting between them. This chain's CDR3 is CASSQDRGGWDQPQHF. CDR3 DNA: TGCGCCAGCAGCCAAGATAGGGGGGGCTGGGATCAGCCCCAGCATTTT.

CDR3 amino acids: CATSRATGSGNTIYF. The CDR3 bases are TGTGCCACCAGCAGAGCTACCGGGTCTGGAAACACCATATATTTT. V is TRBV15 and J is TRBJ1-3, with no clear D. This CDR3 contains 15 residues. Trimming removed 1 base from V and 1 base from J, with 8 bases in between. Germline CDR1 reads LNHNV; CDR2 reads YYDKDF (reference sequence).

This clone was seen a single time. V usage is TRBV7-3 and J usage is TRBJ1-6; 9 bases line up with TRBD1. Unmatched junction bases numbered 7, after V lost 4 bases and J lost 9 bases. Germline CDR1 is SGHTA and CDR2 is FQGTGA. This CDR3 region has 15 residues. The CDR3 reads CASSSQGAPTSPLHF. In nucleotides, the CDR3 is TGTGCCAGCAGCTCACAGGGGGCGCCGACTTCACCCCTCCACTTT.

This chain connects TRBV4-1 to TRBJ1-2, with D hard to call. The V gene's germline CDR1 is MGHRA and CDR2 YSYEKL. CDR3 size: 17 residues. Trimming cost V 4 bases and J 0 bases, with 18 bases left between them. The CDR3, as DNA: TGCGCCAGCAGCCTGTATGGGCTTCCCGCTTCTAACTATGGCTACACCTTC. This encodes CASSLYGLPASNYGYTF.

V and J are TRBV29-1 and TRBJ1-2; possibly TRBD1 for D (6 bases). The V gene's germline CDR1 is SQVTM and CDR2 ANQGSEA. The V end lost 6 bases, the J end lost 4 bases, and 21 bases lay between the germline ends. This CDR3 region has 15 residues. The CDR3 nucleotides read TGCAGCGTCGTTACTCCGAGGGGAGGGGGCTATGGCTACACCTTC. This gives the protein CSVVTPRGGGYGYTF. Combining the CDR3 with reference TRBV29-1 and TRBJ1-2 gives the whole variable domain SAVISQKPSRDICQRGTSLTIQCQVDSQVTMMFWYRQQPGQSLTLIATANQGSEATYESGFVIDKFPISRPNLTFSTLTVSNMSPEDSSIYLCSVVTPRGGGYGYTFGSGTRLTVV.

The rearrangement links TRBV5-1 to TRBJ1-1, with 7 bases aligning to TRBD1. CDR3 size: 15 residues. Looked up from germline, CDR1 is SGHRS and CDR2 is YFSETQ. The V and J ends lost 1 base and 0 bases, in that order; junction bases with no gene match: 3. The CDR3 nucleotides read TGCGCCAGCAGCTTGTCGGACAGGCTGAACACTGAAGCTTTCTTT. It specifies CASSLSDRLNTEAFF.

This rearrangement joins TRBV5-1 to TRBJ1-1, with D maybe TRBD1 (6 bases). Germline-derived CDR1 and CDR2 are SGHRS and YFSETQ. The V end lost 5 bases, the J end lost 1 base, and 12 bases lay between the germline ends. CDR3 length equals 14 residues. CDR3 coding DNA: TGCGCCAGCAGTCTAGACAGGTCGAACACTGAAGCTTTCTTT. Its protein is CASSLDRSNTEAFF.

In DNA, the CDR3 is TGCAGCGTTGATTCGGGACTAGCGATTAATGAGCAGTTCTTC. This sequence encodes CSVDSGLAINEQFF. The V and J genes are TRBV29-1 and TRBJ2-1, with 10 bases lining up with TRBD2. V was clipped by 3 bases and J by 7 bases; unmatched bases: 6. The CDR3 is made up of 14 amino acids. Germline values: CDR1 SQVTM, CDR2 ANQGSEA.

The chain employs TRBV27 and TRBJ2-3; 10 nucleotides agree with TRBD1. This CDR3 region has 16 residues. Germline trimming cut 3 bases from V and 2 bases from J; bases unmatched to any gene: 5. Germline V lookup: CDR1 MNHEY, CDR2 SMNVEV (reference sequence). The CDR3 bases are TGTGCCAGCAGTTTCACCGGGACAGGGGTCACAGATACGCAGTATTTT. This sequence encodes CASSFTGTGVTDTQYF.

The DNA for the CDR3 is TGCGCCAGCAGCTTGGAACAAAGCACAGATACGCAGTATTTT. Amino acid sequence: CASSLEQSTDTQYF. The rearrangement links TRBV5-1 to TRBJ2-3; D uncertain. Germline V gene lookup returns CDR1 SGHRS and CDR2 YFSETQ. This CDR3 has 14 residues. V gave up 0 bases and J gave up 0 bases, with 5 bases separating them.

The rearrangement uses TRBV2 and TRBJ1-2; 7 bases agree with TRBD1. With 6 bases clipped from V and 4 bases from J, the junction kept 8 bases outside the gene matches. The CDR3 contains 14 residues. CDR1 is SNHLY, CDR2 FYNNEI, per germline. The CDR3 loop reads CASSRRQGSYGYTF. For the CDR3, the DNA is TGTGCCAGCAGCCGGAGACAGGGTAGCTATGGCTACACCTTC. Full variable domain (outside the CDR3, taken from reference TRBV2 and TRBJ1-2): EPEVTQTPSHQVTQMGQEVILRCVPISNHLYFYWYRQILGQKVEFLVSFYNNEISEKSEIFDDQFSVERPDGSNFTLKIRSTKLEDSAMYFCASSRRQGSYGYTFGSGTRLTVV.